These T cell receptor beta chains were read from a single sample in a study of Graves' ophthalmopathy and Graves' hyperthyroidism. MiXCR, run by TCRdb on the multiplex PCR reads, gives a single entry per CDR3 protein. Here the sample spans hundreds of thousands of distinct CDR3 sequences, about 40% being singletons. The source material was peripheral blood. The receptor source for this set is an adult man with Graves' ophthalmopathy. The CDR3 runs from the conserved cysteine through the conserved F or W. The D gene is left open where the match is weak. Rows may omit the clone size; those that give it use once, few, many or a size class.

V: TRBV7-6
size: .
D: .
J: TRBJ1-4
CDR3: CASTLRTETNEKLFF
DNA: TGTGCCAGCACCCTAAGGACCGAAACTAATGAAAAACTGTTTTTT

V: TRBV12-3/TRBV12-4
size: many
D: .
J: TRBJ2-2
CDR3: CASSPAGELFF
DNA: TGTGCCAGCAGTCCGGCCGGGGAGCTGTTTTTT

V: TRBV10-3
size: .
D: TRBD2
J: TRBJ2-3
CDR3: CATSAPGGSDTQYF
DNA: TGTGCCACCAGTGCCCCGGGAGGCTCAGATACGCAGTATTTT

V: TRBV6-1
size: many
D: .
J: TRBJ2-7
CDR3: CASSGVLREQYF
DNA: TGTGCCAGCAGTGGGGTGTTACGGGAGCAGTACTTC

V: TRBV9
size: few
D: .
J: TRBJ1-2
CDR3: CASSPPPGLGYGYTF
DNA: TGTGCCAGCTCACCACCGCCGGGCCTTGGCTATGGCTACACCTTC

V: TRBV27
size: .
D: .
J: TRBJ1-2
CDR3: CASSGGESNYGYTF
DNA: TGTGCCAGCAGTGGGGGCGAATCTAACTATGGCTACACCTTC

V: TRBV6-2/TRBV6-3
size: .
D: .
J: TRBJ2-2
CDR3: CASSLPGRRNTGELFF
DNA: TGTGCCAGTAGTCTTCCAGGACGTAGGAACACCGGGGAGCTGTTTTTT

V: TRBV7-9
size: .
D: .
J: TRBJ1-3
CDR3: CASSEIGSGNTIYF
DNA: TGTGCCAGCAGCGAAATCGGTTCTGGAAACACCATATATTTT

V: TRBV19
size: .
D: TRBD1
J: TRBJ1-5
CDR3: CATRDRGLSNQPQHF
DNA: TGTGCCACCAGGGACAGGGGGCTAAGCAATCAGCCCCAGCATTTT

V: TRBV7-3
size: many
D: .
J: TRBJ2-5
CDR3: CASSPTAAETQYF
DNA: TGTGCCAGCAGCCCGACAGCCGCAGAGACCCAGTACTTC

V: TRBV6-5
size: .
D: TRBD1
J: TRBJ1-5
CDR3: CASSYSAGGKPQHF
DNA: TGTGCCAGCAGTTACTCGGCAGGGGGTAAGCCCCAGCATTTT

V: TRBV2
size: many
D: TRBD2
J: TRBJ2-2
CDR3: CASSEGPAPSGSFTGELFF
DNA: TGTGCCAGCAGTGAAGGGCCCGCCCCTAGCGGGAGCTTCACCGGGGAGCTGTTTTTT

V: TRBV15
size: .
D: .
J: TRBJ2-1
CDR3: CATSSVGPGRGEQFF
DNA: TGTGCCACCAGCAGTGTGGGCCCCGGACGGGGTGAGCAGTTCTTC

V: TRBV10-3
size: .
D: .
J: TRBJ1-1
CDR3: CAISEGTNSEAFF
DNA: TGTGCCATCAGTGAGGGGACCAACAGTGAAGCTTTCTTT

V: TRBV6-6
size: .
D: .
J: TRBJ2-7
CDR3: CASSYSSGWEQYF
DNA: TGTGCCAGCAGTTACTCGAGTGGGTGGGAGCAGTACTTC

V: TRBV25-1
size: .
D: .
J: TRBJ2-6
CDR3: CASRDRPGANVLTF
DNA: TGTGCCAGCCGAGACAGACCGGGGGCCAACGTCCTGACTTTC

V: TRBV29-1
size: .
D: .
J: TRBJ1-2
CDR3: CSVLSGFGDGYTF
DNA: TGCAGCGTACTGTCAGGGTTCGGTGATGGCTACACCTTC

V: TRBV10-3
size: .
D: .
J: TRBJ1-1
CDR3: CAISASRVGEAFF
DNA: TGTGCCATCAGTGCTAGCAGGGTTGGTGAAGCTTTCTTT

V: TRBV29-1
size: .
D: TRBD2
J: TRBJ2-1
CDR3: CSGTSGSNEQFF
DNA: TGCAGTGGGACTAGCGGGAGCAATGAGCAGTTCTTC

V: TRBV19
size: many
D: TRBD1
J: TRBJ1-5
CDR3: CASSPTDRAYQPQHF
DNA: TGTGCCAGTAGCCCCACGGACAGGGCGTATCAGCCCCAGCATTTT

V: TRBV19
size: .
D: TRBD1
J: TRBJ1-2
CDR3: CASQPWTGSKGNGYTF
DNA: TGTGCCAGCCAACCTTGGACAGGGTCAAAGGGGAATGGCTACACCTTC

V: TRBV2
size: many
D: .
J: TRBJ2-7
CDR3: CASSRVEQYF
DNA: TGTGCCAGCAGTCGGGTCGAGCAGTACTTC

V: TRBV5-1
size: once
D: .
J: TRBJ2-7
CDR3: CASSVGTPFNSALTEQYF
DNA: TGCGCCAGCAGCGTAGGAACACCATTCAATTCCGCCTTGACCGAGCAGTACTTC

V: TRBV7-2
size: .
D: .
J: TRBJ1-3
CDR3: CASSQSDRLYF
DNA: TGTGCCAGCAGCCAAAGCGACAGGTTATATTTT

V: TRBV19
size: few
D: TRBD1
J: TRBJ2-2
CDR3: CASTTRDRGTGELFF
DNA: TGTGCCAGTACCACCCGGGACAGAGGCACCGGGGAGCTGTTTTTT

V: TRBV2
size: few
D: .
J: TRBJ2-7
CDR3: CASSALRDSRSYEQYF
DNA: TGTGCCAGCAGTGCGCTCCGGGACTCGAGATCCTACGAGCAGTACTTC

V: TRBV2
size: many
D: .
J: TRBJ1-6
CDR3: CASSDARWGGYNSPLHF
DNA: TGTGCCAGCAGTGACGCCCGCTGGGGGGGTTATAATTCACCCCTCCACTTT

V: TRBV25-1
size: .
D: TRBD1
J: TRBJ2-7
CDR3: CASSERGTGAYEQYF
DNA: TGTGCCAGCAGTGAACGGGGGACAGGGGCCTACGAGCAGTACTTC

V: TRBV19
size: many
D: TRBD1
J: TRBJ1-5
CDR3: CASSFSRGLRNQPQHF
DNA: TGTGCCAGTAGTTTCAGCAGGGGGCTAAGAAATCAGCCCCAGCATTTT

V: TRBV5-1
size: .
D: .
J: TRBJ1-1
CDR3: CASSLDRMGTEAFF
DNA: TGCGCCAGCAGCTTGGACAGGATGGGCACTGAAGCTTTCTTT

V: TRBV14
size: few
D: TRBD1
J: TRBJ1-1
CDR3: CASSPRGRGVGEAFF
DNA: TGTGCCAGCAGCCCCCGGGGCAGGGGGGTTGGTGAAGCTTTCTTT

V: TRBV24-1
size: .
D: .
J: TRBJ2-5
CDR3: CATSARRATGKETQYF
DNA: TGTGCCACCAGTGCTAGAAGGGCGACAGGAAAAGAGACCCAGTACTTC

V: TRBV5-1
size: many
D: .
J: TRBJ1-2
CDR3: CASSLDPSNNYGYTF
DNA: TGCGCCAGCAGCTTGGATCCATCGAATAACTATGGCTACACCTTC

V: TRBV20-1
size: .
D: .
J: TRBJ2-3
CDR3: CSATSSEGRTDTQYF
DNA: TGCAGTGCTACCTCAAGCGAGGGTCGTACAGATACGCAGTATTTT

V: TRBV29-1
size: once
D: .
J: TRBJ2-5
CDR3: CSSFARAEETQYF
DNA: TGCAGCAGTTTCGCCCGGGCAGAAGAGACCCAGTACTTC

V: TRBV6-5
size: few
D: .
J: TRBJ1-4
CDR3: CASTTQPGIGKLFF
DNA: TGTGCCAGCACCACTCAGCCAGGAATTGGGAAACTGTTTTTT

V: TRBV29-1
size: once
D: .
J: TRBJ2-1
CDR3: CSGYTYNEQFF
DNA: TGCAGCGGCTACACTTACAATGAGCAGTTCTTC

V: TRBV19
size: .
D: TRBD1
J: TRBJ1-1
CDR3: CASSIGDRVGSGTEAFF
DNA: TGTGCCAGTAGTATAGGGGACAGGGTGGGATCGGGCACTGAAGCTTTCTTT

V: TRBV15
size: .
D: .
J: TRBJ1-1
CDR3: CATSRESAGEAFF
DNA: TGTGCCACCAGCAGAGAGTCGGCAGGGGAAGCTTTCTTT

V: TRBV12-3/TRBV12-4
size: many
D: .
J: TRBJ2-5
CDR3: CASSAGAQETQYF
DNA: TGTGCCAGCAGTGCGGGGGCCCAAGAGACCCAGTACTTC

V: TRBV20-1
size: .
D: .
J: TRBJ2-7
CDR3: CSARTLRDFYEQYF
DNA: TGCAGTGCTAGAACCCTCCGGGACTTCTACGAGCAGTACTTC

V: TRBV7-8
size: .
D: TRBD2
J: TRBJ2-7
CDR3: CASSLAGSGTISSYEQYF
DNA: TGTGCCAGCAGCTTAGCGGGATCCGGGACTATCAGCTCCTACGAGCAGTACTTC

V: TRBV12-3/TRBV12-4
size: .
D: TRBD2
J: TRBJ2-7
CDR3: CASRTSSGTYEQYF
DNA: TGTGCCAGCAGGACATCTAGCGGGACCTACGAGCAGTACTTC

V: TRBV6-5
size: .
D: TRBD1
J: TRBJ2-5
CDR3: CASSYSRAGGQPQYF
DNA: TGTGCCAGCAGTTACTCGAGGGCAGGGGGTCAGCCCCAGTACTTC

V: TRBV20-1
size: many
D: .
J: TRBJ1-2
CDR3: CSARGQMNYGYTF
DNA: TGCAGTGCTAGAGGGCAAATGAACTATGGCTACACCTTC

V: TRBV7-8
size: .
D: TRBD1
J: TRBJ2-6
CDR3: CASSPGTGGGGANVLTF
DNA: TGTGCCAGCAGCCCCGGGACAGGGGGCGGTGGGGCCAACGTCCTGACTTTC